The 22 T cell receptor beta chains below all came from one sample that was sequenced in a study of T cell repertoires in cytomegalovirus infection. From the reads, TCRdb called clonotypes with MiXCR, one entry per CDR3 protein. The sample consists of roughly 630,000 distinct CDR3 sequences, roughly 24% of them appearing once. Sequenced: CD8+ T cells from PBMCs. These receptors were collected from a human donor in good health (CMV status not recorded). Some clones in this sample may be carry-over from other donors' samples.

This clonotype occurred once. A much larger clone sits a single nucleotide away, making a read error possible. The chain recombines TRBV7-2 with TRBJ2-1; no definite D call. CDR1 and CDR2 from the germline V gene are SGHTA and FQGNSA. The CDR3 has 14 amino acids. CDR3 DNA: TGTGCCCGCAGTAAAGGTGTCGGCTACAATGAGCAGTTCTTC. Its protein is CARSKGVGYNEQFF. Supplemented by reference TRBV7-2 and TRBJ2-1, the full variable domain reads GAGVSQSPSNKVTEKGKDVELRCDPISGHTALYWYRQSLGQGLEFLIYFQGNSAPDKSGLPSDRFSAERTGGSVSTLTIQRTQQEDSAVYLCARSKGVGYNEQFFGPGTRLTVL.

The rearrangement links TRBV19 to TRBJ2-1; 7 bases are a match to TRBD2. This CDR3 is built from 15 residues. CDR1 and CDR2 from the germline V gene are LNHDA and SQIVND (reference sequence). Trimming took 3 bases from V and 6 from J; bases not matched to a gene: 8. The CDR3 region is CASSIGASGTNEQFF. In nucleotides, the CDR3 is TGTGCCAGTAGTATTGGGGCTAGCGGCACCAATGAGCAGTTCTTC. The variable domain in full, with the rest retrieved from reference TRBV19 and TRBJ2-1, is DGGITQSPKYLFRKEGQNVTLSCEQNLNHDAMYWYRQDPGQGLRLIYYSQIVNDFQKGDIAEGYSVSREKKESFPLTVTSAQKNPTAFYLCASSIGASGTNEQFFGPGTRLTVL.

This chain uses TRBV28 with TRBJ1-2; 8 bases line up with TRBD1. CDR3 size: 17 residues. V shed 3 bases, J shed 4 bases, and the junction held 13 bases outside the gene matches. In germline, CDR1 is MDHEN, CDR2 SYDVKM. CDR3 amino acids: CASSFDRGSLIIYGYTF. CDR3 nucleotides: TGTGCCAGCAGTTTCGACAGGGGCTCTCTTATTATCTATGGCTACACCTTC.

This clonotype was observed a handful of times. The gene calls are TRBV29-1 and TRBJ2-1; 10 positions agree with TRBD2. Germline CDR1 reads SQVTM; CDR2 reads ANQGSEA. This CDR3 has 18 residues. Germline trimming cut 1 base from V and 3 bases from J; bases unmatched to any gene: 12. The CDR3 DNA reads TGCAGCGTTGAAGTATGGGGCAGCGGGGGGGCCATCTACAATGAGCAGTTCTTC. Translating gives CSVEVWGSGGAIYNEQFF.

CDR3: CSAQSEELTGSSYNEQFF. In DNA form, the CDR3 reads TGCAGTGCTCAATCCGAGGAACTGACTGGTAGCTCCTACAATGAGCAGTTCTTC. The V gene is TRBV20-1, the J gene TRBJ2-1; D remains unclear. The CDR3 consists of 18 residues. V gave up 5 bases and J gave up 0 bases, with 23 bases separating them. Germline-derived CDR1 and CDR2 are DFQATT and SNEGSKA (reference sequence).

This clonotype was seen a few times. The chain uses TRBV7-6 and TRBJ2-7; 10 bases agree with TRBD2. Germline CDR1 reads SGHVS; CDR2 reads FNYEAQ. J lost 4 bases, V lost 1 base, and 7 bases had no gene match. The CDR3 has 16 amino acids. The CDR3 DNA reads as TGTGCCAGCAGCTTAGACGGACTAGCGGAAAATTACGAGCAGTACTTC. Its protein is CASSLDGLAENYEQYF.

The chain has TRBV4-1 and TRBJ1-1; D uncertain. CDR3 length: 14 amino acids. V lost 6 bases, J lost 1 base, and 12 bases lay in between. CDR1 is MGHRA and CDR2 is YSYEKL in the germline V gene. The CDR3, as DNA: TGCGCCAGCAGACACCCGGTGGGGAACACTGAAGCTTTCTTT. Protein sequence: CASRHPVGNTEAFF.

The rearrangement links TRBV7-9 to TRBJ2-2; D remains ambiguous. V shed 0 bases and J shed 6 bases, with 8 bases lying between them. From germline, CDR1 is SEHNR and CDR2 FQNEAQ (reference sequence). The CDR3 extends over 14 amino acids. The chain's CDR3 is CASSLADSPGELFF. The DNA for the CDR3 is TGTGCCAGCAGCTTAGCGGATAGTCCCGGGGAGCTGTTTTTT.

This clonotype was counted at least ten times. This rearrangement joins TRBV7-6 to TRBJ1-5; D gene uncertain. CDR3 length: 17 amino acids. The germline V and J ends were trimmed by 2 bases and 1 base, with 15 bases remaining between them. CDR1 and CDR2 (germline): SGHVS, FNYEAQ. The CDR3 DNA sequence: TGTGCCAGCAGCTTATCCCCTTTACAAGGAAGCAATCAGCCCCAGCATTTT. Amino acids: CASSLSPLQGSNQPQHF.

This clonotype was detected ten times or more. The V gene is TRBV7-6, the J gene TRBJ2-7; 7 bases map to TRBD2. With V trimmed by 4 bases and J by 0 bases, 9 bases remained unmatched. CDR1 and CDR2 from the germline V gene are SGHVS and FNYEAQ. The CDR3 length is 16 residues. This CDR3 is CASSSSLGGDSYEQYF. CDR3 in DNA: TGTGCCAGCAGCTCGAGCCTGGGAGGGGACTCCTACGAGCAGTACTTC.

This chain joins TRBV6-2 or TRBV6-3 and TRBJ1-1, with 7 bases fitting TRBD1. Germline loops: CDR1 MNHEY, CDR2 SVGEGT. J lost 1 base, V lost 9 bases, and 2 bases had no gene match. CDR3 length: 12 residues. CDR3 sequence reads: CASWTGNTEAFF. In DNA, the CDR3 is TGTGCCAGTTGGACAGGGAACACTGAAGCTTTCTTT.

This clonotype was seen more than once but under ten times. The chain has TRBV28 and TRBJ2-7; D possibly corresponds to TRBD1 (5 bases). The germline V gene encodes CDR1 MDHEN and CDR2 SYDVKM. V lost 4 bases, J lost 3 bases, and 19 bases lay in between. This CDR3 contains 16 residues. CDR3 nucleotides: TGTGCCAGCAGTTCAAAGAAGGACAACCGGTACTACGAGCAGTACGTC. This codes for CASSSKKDNRYYEQYV.

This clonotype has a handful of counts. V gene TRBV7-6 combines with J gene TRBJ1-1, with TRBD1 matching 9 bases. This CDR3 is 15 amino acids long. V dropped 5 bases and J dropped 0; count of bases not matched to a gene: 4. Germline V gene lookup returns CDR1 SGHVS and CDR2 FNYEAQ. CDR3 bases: TGTGCCAGCAGCCCCCGGGACAGGGTGAACACTGAAGCTTTCTTT. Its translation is CASSPRDRVNTEAFF.

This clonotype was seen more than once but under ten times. CDR3 sequence: CASSPSAGVMYDTQYF. Here the CDR3 DNA reads TGTGCCAGCAGCCCTAGTGCGGGGGTTATGTACGATACGCAGTATTTT. The chain carries TRBV7-6 and TRBJ2-3; 7 nucleotides line up with TRBD2. V lost 5 bases to trimming and J lost 6 bases; unmatched junction nucleotides: 14. CDR3 length equals 16 residues. CDR1 is SGHVS, CDR2 FNYEAQ, per germline.

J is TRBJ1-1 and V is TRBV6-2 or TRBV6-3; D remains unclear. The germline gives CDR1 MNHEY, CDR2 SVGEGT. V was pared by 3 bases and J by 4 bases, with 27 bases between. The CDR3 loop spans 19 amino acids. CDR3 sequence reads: CASSYGRTQTATRGTEAFF. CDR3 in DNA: TGTGCCAGCAGTTATGGCAGAACCCAGACGGCGACACGGGGCACTGAAGCTTTCTTT.

The CDR3 sequence is CASSQGAGEQFF. The CDR3 DNA reads TGTGCCAGCAGTCAGGGGGCAGGGGAGCAGTTCTTC. The rearrangement uses TRBV3-1 and TRBJ2-1, with TRBD1 matching 8 bases. Germline V lookup: CDR1 LGHDT, CDR2 YNNKEL (reference sequence). V was clipped by 6 bases and J by 10 bases; unmatched bases: 5. There are 12 residues in the CDR3.

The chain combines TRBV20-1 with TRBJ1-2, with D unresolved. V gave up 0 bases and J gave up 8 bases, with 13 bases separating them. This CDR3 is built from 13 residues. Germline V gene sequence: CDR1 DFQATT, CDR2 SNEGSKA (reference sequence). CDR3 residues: CSARERAAGGYTF. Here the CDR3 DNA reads TGCAGTGCTAGAGAGCGAGCGGCGGGCGGCTACACCTTC.

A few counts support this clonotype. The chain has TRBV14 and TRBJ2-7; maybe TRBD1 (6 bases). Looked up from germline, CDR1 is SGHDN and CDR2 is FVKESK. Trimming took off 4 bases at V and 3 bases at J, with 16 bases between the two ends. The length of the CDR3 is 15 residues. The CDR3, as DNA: TGTGCCAGCAGCCTCGAACCAGGACAGATCTACGAGCAGTACGTC. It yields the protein CASSLEPGQIYEQYV.

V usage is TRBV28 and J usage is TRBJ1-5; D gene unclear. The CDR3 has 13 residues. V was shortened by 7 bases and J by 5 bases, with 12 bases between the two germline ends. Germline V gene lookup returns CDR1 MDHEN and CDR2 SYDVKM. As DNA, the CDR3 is TGTGCCAGCAAATGGGCAGCCCATCAGCCCCAGCATTTT. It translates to CASKWAAHQPQHF.

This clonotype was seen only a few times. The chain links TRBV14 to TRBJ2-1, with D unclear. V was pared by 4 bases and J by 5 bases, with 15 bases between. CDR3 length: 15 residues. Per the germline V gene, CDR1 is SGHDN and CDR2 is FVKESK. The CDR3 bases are TGTGCCAGCAGCCCTAAAGGACCTCCGGACAATGAGCAGTTCTTC. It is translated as CASSPKGPPDNEQFF.

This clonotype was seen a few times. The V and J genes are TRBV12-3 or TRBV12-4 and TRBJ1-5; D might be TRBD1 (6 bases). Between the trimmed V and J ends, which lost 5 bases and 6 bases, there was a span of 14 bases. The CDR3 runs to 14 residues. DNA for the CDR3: TGTGCCAGCAGTCACCGCGGACAGTTTCAGCCCCAGCATTTT. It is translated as CASSHRGQFQPQHF.

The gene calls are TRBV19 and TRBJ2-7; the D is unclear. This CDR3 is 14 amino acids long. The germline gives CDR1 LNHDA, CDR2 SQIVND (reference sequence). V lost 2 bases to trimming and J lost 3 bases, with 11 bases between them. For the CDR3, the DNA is TGTGCCAGTAGTATAACGGACCTCGACTACGAGCAGTACTTC. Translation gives CASSITDLDYEQYF.